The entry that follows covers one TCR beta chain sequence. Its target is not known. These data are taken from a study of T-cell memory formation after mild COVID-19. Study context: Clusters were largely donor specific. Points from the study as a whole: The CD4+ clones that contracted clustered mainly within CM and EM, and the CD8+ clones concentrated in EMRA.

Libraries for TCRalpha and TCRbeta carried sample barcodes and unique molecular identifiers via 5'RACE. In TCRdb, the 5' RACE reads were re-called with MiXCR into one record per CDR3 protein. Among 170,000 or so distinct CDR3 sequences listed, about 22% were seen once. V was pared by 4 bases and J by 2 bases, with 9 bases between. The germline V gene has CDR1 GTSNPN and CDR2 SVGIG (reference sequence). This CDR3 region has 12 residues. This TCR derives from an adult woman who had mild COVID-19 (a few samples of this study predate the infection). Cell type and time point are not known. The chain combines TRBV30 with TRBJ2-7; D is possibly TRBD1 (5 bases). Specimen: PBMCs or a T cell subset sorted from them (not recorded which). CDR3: CAWTDSTYEQYF. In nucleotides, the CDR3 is TGTGCCTGGACAGACAGCACCTACGAGCAGTACTTC.